These T cell receptor beta chains were read from a single sample in a study of T cell repertoires in cytomegalovirus infection. A single record per CDR3 protein comes from TCRdb applying MiXCR to the reads. The sample holds a few hundred thousand distinct CDR3 sequences; about 26% are singletons and the top ten take roughly 13%. The sample taken for sequencing was PBMCs. The receptors were sampled from a human donor in good health (CMV status not recorded). Some clones in this sample may be carry-over from other donors' samples. CDR3s include the opening cysteine and the closing phenylalanine or tryptophan. Each record gives: J gene, D gene, V gene, clone size, CDR3 protein, CDR3 DNA. A D gene is named only where the DNA matches it firmly. Not every row has a clone size; where given, it reads once, few, many or a size class.

TRBJ2-3 | TRBD2 | TRBV10-3 | - | CAISESPGGVPDTQYF | TGTGCCATCAGTGAGTCGCCGGGAGGTGTCCCAGATACGCAGTATTTT
TRBJ1-3 | - | TRBV7-6 | few | CASWGLSGNTIYF | TGTGCCAGCTGGGGACTCTCTGGAAACACCATATATTTT
TRBJ2-7 | TRBD2 | TRBV7-2 | many | CASNPPRGTSGKEEGYEQYF | TGTGCCAGCAACCCCCCTAGGGGGACTAGCGGGAAAGAGGAGGGCTACGAGCAGTACTTC
TRBJ1-5 | TRBD1 | TRBV27 | - | CASSLGTGVQPQHF | TGTGCCAGCAGTCTCGGGACAGGGGTTCAGCCCCAGCATTTT
TRBJ1-2 | TRBD1 | TRBV27 | - | CASRIGQGHYGYTF | TGTGCCAGCAGGATCGGACAGGGCCACTATGGCTACACCTTC
TRBJ1-2 | - | TRBV15 | few | CATSRDTGPNGYTF | TGTGCCACCAGCAGAGATACAGGTCCGAATGGCTACACCTTC
TRBJ2-5 | TRBD2 | TRBV18 | - | CASSQRLAGGRETQYF | TGTGCCAGCTCTCAAAGACTAGCGGGAGGTCGTGAGACCCAGTACTTC
TRBJ2-2 | - | TRBV24-1 | - | CATKAGPNTGELFF | TGTGCCACCAAGGCTGGACCGAACACCGGGGAGCTGTTTTTT
TRBJ1-4 | - | TRBV12-3/TRBV12-4 | once | CASSLSQGWGKLFF | TGTGCCAGCAGTTTATCTCAGGGGTGGGGAAAACTGTTTTTT
TRBJ2-1 | - | TRBV7-2 | - | CASSLGDFSEQFF | TGTGCCAGCAGCTTAGGCGACTTCTCTGAGCAGTTCTTC
TRBJ2-3 | TRBD2 | TRBV6-1 | few | CASSDHGAGTSLDTQYF | TGTGCCAGCAGTGATCACGGCGCCGGGACTAGCCTCGATACGCAGTATTTT
TRBJ1-1 | - | TRBV7-2 | - | CANSLEVKAEAFF | TGTGCCAACAGCTTAGAAGTGAAGGCTGAAGCTTTCTTT
TRBJ2-7 | - | TRBV7-2 | many | CASSPSSYEQYF | TGTGCCAGCAGCCCGAGCTCCTACGAGCAGTACTTC
TRBJ1-1 | - | TRBV18 | - | CASSHRYNGHRTEAFF | TGTGCCAGCTCACACCGGTATAACGGACACCGGACTGAAGCTTTCTTT
TRBJ1-3 | TRBD1 | TRBV27 | - | CASSRLPGQGWGSGNTIYF | TGTGCCAGCAGTAGGCTCCCGGGACAGGGATGGGGCTCTGGAAACACCATATATTTT
TRBJ2-7 | - | TRBV6-2/TRBV6-3 | few | CASSYPIRDIYEQYF | TGTGCCAGCAGTTACCCCATTAGGGACATCTACGAGCAGTACTTC
TRBJ2-1 | - | TRBV27 | - | CASSLNSVGVEQFF | TGTGCCAGCAGTTTAAATTCGGTGGGGGTTGAGCAGTTCTTC
TRBJ2-1 | - | TRBV11-3 | few | CASRPAGGEQFF | TGTGCCAGCAGACCGGCTGGCGGTGAGCAGTTCTTC
TRBJ2-5 | - | TRBV11-2 | few | CASTPYGETQYF | TGTGCCAGCACCCCTTACGGAGAGACCCAGTACTTC
TRBJ1-2 | - | TRBV6-1 | many | CASTGSSSFYGYTF | TGTGCCAGCACCGGGTCTTCTTCTTTCTATGGCTACACCTTC
TRBJ2-7 | TRBD1 | TRBV20-1 | - | CSAPHRGPDEQYF | TGCAGTGCTCCCCACAGGGGGCCAGACGAGCAGTACTTC
TRBJ2-3 | TRBD2 | TRBV11-2 | - | CASSLDPGRPRNTDTQYF | TGTGCCAGCAGCTTAGATCCCGGGAGGCCCCGAAACACAGATACGCAGTATTTT
TRBJ2-5 | TRBD2 | TRBV11-3 | few | CASSLVMSSGREETQYF | TGTGCCAGCAGCTTAGTTATGTCTAGCGGGAGAGAAGAGACCCAGTACTTC
TRBJ1-1 | - | TRBV11-2 | many | CASSLGPGGGNTEAFF | TGTGCCAGCAGCTTAGGGCCCGGTGGAGGGAACACTGAAGCTTTCTTT
TRBJ2-5 | - | TRBV7-2 | many | CASSLAGYRQETQYF | TGTGCCAGCAGCTTAGCTGGCTACCGCCAAGAGACCCAGTACTTC
TRBJ2-1 | TRBD1 | TRBV27 | few | CASSSPGTGGLNEQFF | TGTGCCAGCAGTTCCCCTGGGACAGGGGGTTTGAATGAGCAGTTCTTC
TRBJ2-7 | - | TRBV20-1 | few | CSASVRVRGEQYF | TGCAGTGCTAGCGTTAGGGTACGAGGCGAGCAGTACTTC
TRBJ2-6 | - | TRBV12-3/TRBV12-4 | - | CASRVSGTRANVLTF | TGTGCCAGCAGGGTTAGCGGCACGCGGGCCAACGTCCTGACTTTC
TRBJ2-1 | - | TRBV29-1 | - | CSAVNVAGIHNEQFF | TGCAGCGCTGTGAATGTTGCGGGGATCCACAATGAGCAGTTCTTC
TRBJ1-3 | - | TRBV7-2 | - | CASSSQGQAGNTIYF | TGTGCCAGCAGCTCACAGGGTCAAGCTGGAAACACCATATATTTT
TRBJ2-1 | TRBD1 | TRBV7-2 | many | CASRRNRDRFGEQFF | TGTGCCAGCAGACGAAACCGGGACAGGTTTGGTGAGCAGTTCTTC
TRBJ1-1 | - | TRBV5-6 | - | CASRLDRNTEAFF | TGTGCCAGCAGACTGGACCGGAACACTGAAGCTTTCTTT
TRBJ2-2 | - | TRBV7-3 | few | CASSLTRVVNTGELFF | TGTGCCAGCAGCTTAACCAGAGTGGTGAACACCGGGGAGCTGTTTTTT